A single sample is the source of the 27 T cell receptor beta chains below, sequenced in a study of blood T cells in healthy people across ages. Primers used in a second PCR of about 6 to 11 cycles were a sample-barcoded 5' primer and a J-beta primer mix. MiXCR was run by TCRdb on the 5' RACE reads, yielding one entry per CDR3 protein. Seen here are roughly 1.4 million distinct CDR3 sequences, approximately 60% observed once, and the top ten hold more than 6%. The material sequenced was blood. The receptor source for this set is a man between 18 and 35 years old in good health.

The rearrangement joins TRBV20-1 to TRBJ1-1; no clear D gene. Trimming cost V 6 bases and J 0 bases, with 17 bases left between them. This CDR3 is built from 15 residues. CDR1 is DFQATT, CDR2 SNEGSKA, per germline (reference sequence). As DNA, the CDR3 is TGCAGTGCCCAAGGACTCTCCTTTTTGAACACTGAAGCTTTCTTT. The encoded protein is CSAQGLSFLNTEAFF.

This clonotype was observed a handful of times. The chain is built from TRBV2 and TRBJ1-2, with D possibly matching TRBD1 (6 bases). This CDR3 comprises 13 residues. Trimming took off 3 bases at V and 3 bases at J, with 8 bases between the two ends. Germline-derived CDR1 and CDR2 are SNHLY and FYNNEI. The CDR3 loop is CASSDGGDYGYTF. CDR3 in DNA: TGTGCCAGCAGTGATGGGGGCGACTATGGCTACACCTTC.

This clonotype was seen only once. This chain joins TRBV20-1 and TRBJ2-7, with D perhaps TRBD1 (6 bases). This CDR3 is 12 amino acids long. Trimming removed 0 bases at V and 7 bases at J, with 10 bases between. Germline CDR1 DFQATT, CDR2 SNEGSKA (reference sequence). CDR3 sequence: CSARDQGTEQYF. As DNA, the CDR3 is TGCAGTGCTAGAGATCAGGGGACAGAGCAGTACTTC.

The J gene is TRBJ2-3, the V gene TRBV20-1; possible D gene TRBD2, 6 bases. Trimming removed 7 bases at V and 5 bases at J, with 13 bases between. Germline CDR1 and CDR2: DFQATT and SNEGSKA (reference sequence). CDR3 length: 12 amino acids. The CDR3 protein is CSGRKGGDTQYF. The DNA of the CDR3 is TGCAGTGGCAGAAAGGGAGGAGATACGCAGTATTTT.

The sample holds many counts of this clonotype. CDR3 DNA sequence: TGTGCCAGCAGCCCCCGGGACAGGGGATACGAGCAGTACTTC. It encodes CASSPRDRGYEQYF. J is TRBJ2-7 and V is TRBV18; 10 positions agree with TRBD1. The CDR3 has 14 amino acids. The V segment lost 8 bases and the J segment 4 bases; nucleotides outside the gene matches: 8. Germline CDR1 KGHSH, CDR2 LQKENI.

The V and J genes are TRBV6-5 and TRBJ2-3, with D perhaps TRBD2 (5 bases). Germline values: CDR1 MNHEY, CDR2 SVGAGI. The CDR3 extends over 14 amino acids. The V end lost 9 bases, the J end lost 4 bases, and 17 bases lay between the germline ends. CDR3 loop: CARVRGRYSDTQYF. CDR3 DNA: TGTGCCAGAGTGCGAGGGAGATACTCAGATACGCAGTATTTT.

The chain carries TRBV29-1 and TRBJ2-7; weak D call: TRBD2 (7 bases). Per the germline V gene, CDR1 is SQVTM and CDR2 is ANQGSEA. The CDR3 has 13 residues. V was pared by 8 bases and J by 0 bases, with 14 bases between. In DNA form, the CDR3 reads TGCAGCATCAAGGGGGGGAGCTCCTACGAGCAGTACTTC. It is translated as CSIKGGSSYEQYF.

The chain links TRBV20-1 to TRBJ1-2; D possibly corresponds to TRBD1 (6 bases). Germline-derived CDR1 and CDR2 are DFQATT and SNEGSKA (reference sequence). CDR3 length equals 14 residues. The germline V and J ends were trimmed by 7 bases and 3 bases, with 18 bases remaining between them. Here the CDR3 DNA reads TGCAGTGTCAAAGGGGGGGGCGAAGACTATGGCTACACCTTC. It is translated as CSVKGGGEDYGYTF.

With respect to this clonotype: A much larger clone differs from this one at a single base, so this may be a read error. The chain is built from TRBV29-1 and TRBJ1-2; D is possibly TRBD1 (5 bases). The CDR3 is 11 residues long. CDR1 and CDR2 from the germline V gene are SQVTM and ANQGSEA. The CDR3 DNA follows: TGCAGCGTTGAAGACAGGGACGGCTACATCTTC. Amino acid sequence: CSVEDRDGYIF.

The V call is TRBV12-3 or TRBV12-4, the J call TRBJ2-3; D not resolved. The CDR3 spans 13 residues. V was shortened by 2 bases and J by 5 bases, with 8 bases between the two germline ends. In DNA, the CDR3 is TGTGCCAGCAGTTTACGTCTAAAAGATACGCAGTATTTT. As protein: CASSLRLKDTQYF.

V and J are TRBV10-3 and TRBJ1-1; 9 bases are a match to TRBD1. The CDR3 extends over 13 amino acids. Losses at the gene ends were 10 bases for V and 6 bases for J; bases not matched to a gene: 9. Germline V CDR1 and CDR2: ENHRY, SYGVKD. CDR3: CASTGGTFAEAFF. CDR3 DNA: TGTGCCAGTACAGGGGGCACCTTCGCTGAAGCTTTCTTT.

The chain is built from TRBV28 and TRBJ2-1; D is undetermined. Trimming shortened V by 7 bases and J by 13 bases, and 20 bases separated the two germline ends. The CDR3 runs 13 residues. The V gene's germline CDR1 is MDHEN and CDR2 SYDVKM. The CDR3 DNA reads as TGTGCCAGCATACTTTCCGGTGGAAAGACCCAGTTCTTC. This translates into CASILSGGKTQFF.

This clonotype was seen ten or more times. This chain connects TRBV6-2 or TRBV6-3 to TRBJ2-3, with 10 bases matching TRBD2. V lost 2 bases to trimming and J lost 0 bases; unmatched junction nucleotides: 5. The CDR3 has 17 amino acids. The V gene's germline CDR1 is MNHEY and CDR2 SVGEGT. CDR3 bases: TGTGCCAGCAGTTACAGGGCTAGCGGGGGAAGCACAGATACGCAGTATTTT. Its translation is CASSYRASGGSTDTQYF.

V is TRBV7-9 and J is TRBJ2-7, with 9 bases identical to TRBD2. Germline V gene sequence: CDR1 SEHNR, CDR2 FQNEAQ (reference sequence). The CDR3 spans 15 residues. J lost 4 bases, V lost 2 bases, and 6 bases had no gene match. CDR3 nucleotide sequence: TGTGCCAGCAGCTTATCCCGACTAGCGGATTACGAGCAGTACTTC. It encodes CASSLSRLADYEQYF.

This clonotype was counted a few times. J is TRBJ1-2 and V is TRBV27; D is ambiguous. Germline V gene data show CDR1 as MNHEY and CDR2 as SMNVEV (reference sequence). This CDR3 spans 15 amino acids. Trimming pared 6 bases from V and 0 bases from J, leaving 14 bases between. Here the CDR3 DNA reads TGTGCCAGCAGAGGCCCCGGGCCTTCTAACTATGGCTACACCTTC. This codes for CASRGPGPSNYGYTF.

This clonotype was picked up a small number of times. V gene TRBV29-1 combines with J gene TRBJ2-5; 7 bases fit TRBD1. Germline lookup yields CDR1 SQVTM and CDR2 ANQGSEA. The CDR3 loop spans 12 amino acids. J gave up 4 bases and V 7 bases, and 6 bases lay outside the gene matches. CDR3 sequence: CSAWDSLETQYF. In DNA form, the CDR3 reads TGCAGCGCCTGGGACAGCCTAGAGACCCAGTACTTC.

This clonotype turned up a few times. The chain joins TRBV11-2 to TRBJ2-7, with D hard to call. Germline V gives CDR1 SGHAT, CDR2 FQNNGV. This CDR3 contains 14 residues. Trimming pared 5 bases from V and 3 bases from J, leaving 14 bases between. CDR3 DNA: TGTGCCAGCAGCCAATCGAAGGGCATCTACGAGCAGTACTTC. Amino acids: CASSQSKGIYEQYF. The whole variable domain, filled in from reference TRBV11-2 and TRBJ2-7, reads EAGVAQSPRYKIIEKRQSVAFWCNPISGHATLYWYQQILGQGPKLLIQFQNNGVVDDSQLPKDRFSAERLKGVDSTLKIQPAKLEDSAVYLCASSQSKGIYEQYFGPGTRLTVT.

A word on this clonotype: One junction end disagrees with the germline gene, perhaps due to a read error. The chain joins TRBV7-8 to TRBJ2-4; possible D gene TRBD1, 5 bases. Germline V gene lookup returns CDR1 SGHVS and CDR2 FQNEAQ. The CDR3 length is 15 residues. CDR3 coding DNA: TGTGCCAGCGGCTTAGCTTCAGGGAAGGAAAACATTCAGTACTTC. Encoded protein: CASGLASGKENIQYF.

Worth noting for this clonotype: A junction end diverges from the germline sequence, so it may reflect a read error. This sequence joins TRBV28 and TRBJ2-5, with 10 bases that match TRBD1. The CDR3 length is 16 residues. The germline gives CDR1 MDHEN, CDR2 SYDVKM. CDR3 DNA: TGTACCAGCAGTTTATCCGGGACAGGGGAACAAGAGACCCAGTACTTC. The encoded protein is CTSSLSGTGEQETQYF. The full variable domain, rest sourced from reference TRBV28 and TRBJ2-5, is DVKVTQSSRYLVKRTGEKVFLECVQDMDHENMFWYRQDPGLGLRLIYFSYDVKMKEKGDIPEGYSVSREKKERFSLILESASTNQTSMYLCTSSLSGTGEQETQYFGPGTRLLVL.

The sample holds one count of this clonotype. CDR3 loop: CASSLQLTTSAETQYF. The CDR3 bases are TGCGCCAGCAGCTTGCAACTGACTACTAGCGCGGAGACCCAGTACTTC. The V call is TRBV5-1, the J call TRBJ2-5; 7 bases agree with TRBD2. Germline V gives CDR1 SGHRS, CDR2 YFSETQ. The trim removed 1 base at V and 5 bases at J, leaving 11 bases unmatched. The CDR3 has 16 amino acids.

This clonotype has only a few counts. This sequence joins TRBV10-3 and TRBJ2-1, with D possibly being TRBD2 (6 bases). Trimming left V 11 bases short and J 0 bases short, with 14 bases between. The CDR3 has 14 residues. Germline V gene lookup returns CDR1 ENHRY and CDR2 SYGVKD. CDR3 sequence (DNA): TGTGCCTCGCGGGAAGTTAGCTCCTACAATGAGCAGTTCTTC. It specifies CASREVSSYNEQFF.

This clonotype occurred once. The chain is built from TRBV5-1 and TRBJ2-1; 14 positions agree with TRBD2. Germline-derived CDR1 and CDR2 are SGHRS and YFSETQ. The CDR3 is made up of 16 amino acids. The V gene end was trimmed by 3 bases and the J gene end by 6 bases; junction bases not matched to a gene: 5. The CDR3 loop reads CASSSGTSGSINEQFF. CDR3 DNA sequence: TGCGCCAGCAGCTCCGGGACTAGCGGGAGTATCAATGAGCAGTTCTTC.

In DNA, the CDR3 is TGTGCCAGCAGTACTTACAGGGGGATGGGAAACACCATATATTTT. This codes for CASSTYRGMGNTIYF. The chain has TRBV6-6 and TRBJ1-3; 8 bases fit TRBD1. This CDR3 has 15 amino acids. The trim removed 5 bases at V and 4 bases at J, leaving 7 bases unmatched. Germline loops: CDR1 MNHNY, CDR2 SVGAGI (reference sequence).

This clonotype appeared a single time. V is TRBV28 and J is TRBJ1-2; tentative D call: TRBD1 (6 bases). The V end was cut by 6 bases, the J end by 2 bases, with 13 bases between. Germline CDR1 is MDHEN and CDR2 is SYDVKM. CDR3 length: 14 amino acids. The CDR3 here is CASSNPTGNYGYTF. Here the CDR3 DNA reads TGTGCCAGCAGCAACCCGACAGGAAACTATGGCTACACCTTC.

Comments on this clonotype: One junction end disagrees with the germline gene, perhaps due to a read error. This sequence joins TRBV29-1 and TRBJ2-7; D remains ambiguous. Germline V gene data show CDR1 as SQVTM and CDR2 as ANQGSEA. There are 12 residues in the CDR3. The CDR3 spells CSGARSSDEQYF. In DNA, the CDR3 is TGCAGCGGAGCCAGAAGCTCCGACGAGCAGTACTTC.

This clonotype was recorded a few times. The CDR3 sequence: CASSLSYRDEQYF. The CDR3 nucleotides are TGTGCCAGCAGCTTGAGCTACAGGGACGAGCAGTACTTC. The chain uses TRBV11-2 and TRBJ2-4, with D possibly matching TRBD1 (6 bases). The J call may not be correct, given that the DNA end is closer to TRBJ2-7. This CDR3 spans 13 amino acids. Germline values: CDR1 SGHAT, CDR2 FQNNGV.

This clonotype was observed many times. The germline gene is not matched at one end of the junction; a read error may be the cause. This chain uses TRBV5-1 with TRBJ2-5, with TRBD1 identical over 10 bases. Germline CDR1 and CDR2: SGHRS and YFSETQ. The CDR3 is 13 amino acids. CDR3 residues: CASSRQGAETQYF. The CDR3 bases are TGTGCCAGCAGTCGACAGGGGGCAGAGACCCAGTACTTC.